This passage covers 25 T cell receptor beta chains from one sample sequenced in a study of Ad26.COV2.S vaccination and SARS-CoV-2 variants. Data came from immunoSEQ multiplex PCR; TCRdb stores just in-frame clones and leaves some out. The data hold 350,000 to 500,000 clones, with 75% to 95% observed a single time. Treatment of the sample: roughly 19 received Ad26.COV2.S at low or high dose, single or two shots; about 5 received placebo; per-sample allocation not given. Sampling occurred on day 63 after the first vaccine or placebo injection. The sequenced sample was peripheral blood, obtained in a trial of Ad26.COV2.S vaccine versus placebo. The origin of the receptors is a person aged 18 to 59 who received the Ad26.COV2.S COVID-19 vaccine or a placebo.

The V gene is TRBV28, the J gene TRBJ2-1; 7 positions match TRBD1. Germline V gives CDR1 MDHEN, CDR2 SYDVKM. CDR3 length: 14 residues. J was trimmed by 4 bases and V by 5 bases; bases with no gene match: 5. The CDR3 sequence: CASSTGETYNEQFF. The CDR3 DNA reads TGTGCCAGCAGTACAGGGGAAACATACAATGAGCAGTTCTTC.

This chain links TRBV28 with TRBJ1-5; the D is unclear. Per germline, CDR1 MDHEN and CDR2 SYDVKM. The ends were cut back, 3 bases at V and 4 bases at J, with 13 bases in the middle. The CDR3 runs to 15 residues. The CDR3: CASSLSVGWNQPQHF. The CDR3 DNA follows: TGTGCCAGCAGTTTGTCGGTAGGGTGGAATCAGCCCCAGCATTTT.

The V and J genes are TRBV9 and TRBJ1-1; tentatively, D is TRBD1 (6 bases). V gave up 1 base and J gave up 1 base, with 8 bases separating them. The CDR3 is 14 amino acids. Germline V gene lookup returns CDR1 SGDLS and CDR2 YYNGEE. Here the CDR3 reads CASSVKGGNTEAFF. CDR3 DNA sequence: TGTGCCAGCAGCGTAAAAGGGGGGAACACTGAAGCTTTCTTT.

This chain links TRBV2 with TRBJ2-5; tentatively, D is TRBD1 (6 bases). CDR3 length equals 14 residues. Trimming removed 4 bases from V and 1 base from J, with 10 bases in between. Germline values: CDR1 SNHLY, CDR2 FYNNEI. The CDR3 reads CASSAQGPQETQYF. The CDR3 DNA reads TGTGCCAGCAGTGCACAGGGCCCCCAAGAGACCCAGTACTTC. The full variable domain, in which reference TRBV2 and TRBJ2-5 provide the parts outside the CDR3, is EPEVTQTPSHQVTQMGQEVILRCVPISNHLYFYWYRQILGQKVEFLVSFYNNEISEKSEIFDDQFSVERPDGSNFTLKIRSTKLEDSAMYFCASSAQGPQETQYFGPGTRLLVL.

The chain links TRBV6-5 to TRBJ2-7; TRBD2 agrees at 8 bases. The CDR3 consists of 15 residues. The V gene end was trimmed by 2 bases and the J gene end by 3 bases; junction bases not matched to a gene: 6. Germline-derived CDR1 and CDR2 are MNHEY and SVGAGI. Here the CDR3 reads CASSYKSGSHYEQYF. The CDR3 coding sequence is TGTGCCAGCAGTTACAAAAGCGGGAGTCACTACGAGCAGTACTTC.

The rearrangement joins TRBV4-3 to TRBJ2-1, with TRBD2 identical over 7 bases. The length of the CDR3 is 17 residues. V lost 5 bases, J lost 0 bases, and 10 bases stayed unmatched. Germline V CDR1 and CDR2: LGHNA, YSLEER. CDR3 protein: CASSTVWWTSSYNEQFF. The CDR3 DNA reads as TGCGCCAGCAGCACCGTTTGGTGGACTAGCTCCTACAATGAGCAGTTCTTC.

The rearrangement uses TRBV28 and TRBJ2-5; 12 bases are a match to TRBD1. Trimming at V came to 4 bases and at J to 6 bases, leaving 3 bases not matched to a gene. Germline values: CDR1 MDHEN, CDR2 SYDVKM. The CDR3 runs to 14 residues. CDR3: CASSSGQGAKTQYF. The DNA of the CDR3 is TGTGCCAGCAGTTCGGGACAGGGGGCGAAGACCCAGTACTTC.

CDR3 in amino acids: CASSYSMSRGSYEQYF. The CDR3 coding sequence is TGTGCCAGCAGTTACTCGATGTCGCGGGGCTCCTACGAGCAGTACTTC. This chain joins TRBV6-5 and TRBJ2-7; weak D call: TRBD2 (6 bases). V lost 0 bases and J 0 bases, leaving 12 bases between the germline ends. CDR1 is MNHEY and CDR2 is SVGAGI in the germline V gene. The CDR3 totals 16 residues.

The chain is built from TRBV28 and TRBJ2-6, with 9 bases aligning to TRBD1. Looked up from germline, CDR1 is MDHEN and CDR2 is SYDVKM. This CDR3 contains 16 residues. Germline trimming cut 2 bases from V and 4 bases from J; bases unmatched to any gene: 3. Written as DNA, the CDR3 is TGTGCCAGCAGTTTAAGACAGGGGGACGGGGCCAACGTCCTGACTTTC. Translation gives CASSLRQGDGANVLTF.

This sequence joins TRBV7-6 and TRBJ2-3; a possible D gene is TRBD2 (6 bases). The V and J ends lost 1 base and 5 bases respectively, with 19 bases between them. This CDR3 region has 17 residues. Germline CDR1 and CDR2: SGHVS and FNYEAQ. CDR3 DNA: TGTGCCAGCAGCTTAGACGTCCTTGGCGGAGGGGTAGATACGCAGTATTTT. This codes for CASSLDVLGGGVDTQYF.

The chain combines TRBV5-1 with TRBJ2-7; tentative D call: TRBD2 (5 bases). CDR3 length: 15 residues. Trimming took off 4 bases at V and 2 bases at J, with 16 bases between the two ends. Germline V gene sequence: CDR1 SGHRS, CDR2 YFSETQ. CDR3 loop: CASSPIGERTYEQYF. CDR3 in DNA: TGCGCCAGCAGCCCGATCGGGGAGCGAACCTACGAGCAGTACTTC.

The chain couples TRBV4-3 to TRBJ1-2; D unclear. Between the trimmed V and J ends, which lost 4 bases and 9 bases, there was a span of 15 bases. Germline assignment: CDR1 LGHNA and CDR2 YSLEER. This CDR3 has 13 amino acids. CDR3 bases: TGCGCCAGCAGCCGACGGGCTGGAGATAGCTACACCTTC. Translated, it gives CASSRRAGDSYTF.

The sample holds a few counts of this clone. The chain has TRBV3-1 (or the pseudogene TRBV3-2) and TRBJ1-5; D ambiguous. Germline-derived CDR1 and CDR2 are LGHDT and YNNKEL (reference sequence). V dropped 1 base and J dropped 6 bases, with 10 bases sitting between them. This CDR3 spans 14 amino acids. DNA of the CDR3: TGTGCCAGCAGCCAAGCGGGGTTTGGTCAGCCCCAGCATTTT. This encodes CASSQAGFGQPQHF.

The rearrangement joins TRBV19 to TRBJ1-1; D not resolved. V was trimmed by 7 bases and J by 2 bases, leaving 11 bases between them. The germline CDR1 and CDR2 sequences are LNHDA and SQIVND (reference sequence). The CDR3 contains 13 residues. The CDR3 sequence: CASTSEPNTEAFF. The CDR3 DNA reads as TGTGCCAGTACCTCCGAGCCAAACACTGAAGCTTTCTTT.

The CDR3 protein is CASSEQETQYF. The CDR3 DNA reads as TGTGCCAGCAGCGAACAAGAGACCCAGTACTTC. The genes are TRBV7-2 and TRBJ2-5; D is unresolved. The V end was cut by 5 bases, the J end by 2 bases, with 3 bases between. This CDR3 region has 11 residues. CDR1 is SGHTA and CDR2 is FQGNSA in the germline V gene.

J is TRBJ2-1 and V is TRBV5-4, with D perhaps TRBD2 (5 bases). The CDR3 contains 17 residues. Trimming removed 0 bases from V and 5 bases from J, with 18 bases in between. CDR1 and CDR2 (germline): SGHNT, YYREEE (reference sequence). The CDR3 sequence is CASSLAVSGSFNNEQFF. The CDR3 DNA sequence: TGTGCCAGCAGCTTGGCAGTATCGGGGAGTTTTAACAATGAGCAGTTCTTC.

This clone was seen just once. The chain recombines TRBV10-1 with TRBJ2-3, with D unclear. The V end lost 1 base, the J end lost 0 bases, and 14 bases lay between the germline ends. CDR3 length equals 17 residues. Germline lookup yields CDR1 WNHNN and CDR2 SYGVQD (reference sequence). The DNA for the CDR3 is TGCGCCAGCAGTGAGTACTACGGCGGAACTAGCACAGATACGCAGTATTTT. Its translation is CASSEYYGGTSTDTQYF.

This chain uses TRBV5-6 with TRBJ2-1; perhaps TRBD2 as D (5 bases). V shed 1 base and J shed 11 bases, with 13 bases lying between them. CDR3 length: 13 residues. The germline CDR1 and CDR2 sequences are SGHDT and YYEEEE. The CDR3 is CASSLTSGNKQFF. The DNA for the CDR3 is TGTGCCAGCAGCTTGACGTCCGGGAATAAGCAGTTCTTC.

This clone was picked up one time. The chain carries TRBV2 and TRBJ1-5; a possible D gene is TRBD1 (5 bases). Between the trimmed V and J ends, which lost 6 bases and 2 bases, there was a span of 14 bases. The CDR3 spans 15 residues. Germline V gives CDR1 SNHLY, CDR2 FYNNEI. The CDR3 sequence: CASRPTQGGNQPQHF. As DNA, the CDR3 is TGTGCCAGCAGACCGACCCAGGGAGGCAATCAGCCCCAGCATTTT.

The genes are TRBV19 and TRBJ2-7; D is uncertain. This CDR3 contains 16 residues. Trimming shortened V by 8 bases and J by 0 bases, and 20 bases separated the two germline ends. Germline CDR1 is LNHDA and CDR2 is SQIVND (reference sequence). In nucleotides, the CDR3 is TGTGCCAGTTCCCACCAGTTACTTCTGAGCTCCTACGAGCAGTACTTC. Amino acid sequence: CASSHQLLLSSYEQYF.

The chain carries TRBV5-4 and TRBJ2-7; D possibly corresponds to TRBD2 (5 bases). Germline assignment: CDR1 SGHNT and CDR2 YYREEE (reference sequence). This CDR3 comprises 14 residues. V lost 4 bases and J lost 5, with 16 bases in between. CDR3 amino acids: CASSRESVGNEQYF. CDR3 coding DNA: TGTGCCAGCAGCCGGGAATCAGTAGGAAACGAGCAGTACTTC.

This clone was counted once. The gene calls are TRBV3-1 (or the pseudogene TRBV3-2) and TRBJ2-6; a weak D match, TRBD1 (5 bases). Germline CDR1 and CDR2: LGHDT and YNNKEL (reference sequence). Trimming took off 6 bases at V and 0 bases at J, with 12 bases between the two ends. The CDR3 spans 16 residues. CDR3 residues: CASRDTTRSGANVLTF. As DNA, the CDR3 is TGTGCCAGCAGGGACACCACGCGCTCTGGGGCCAACGTCCTGACTTTC.

V and J are TRBV7-6 and TRBJ2-1, with a possible D match to TRBD1 (5 bases). Germline V CDR1 and CDR2: SGHVS, FNYEAQ. The V end lost 1 base, the J end lost 2 bases, and 6 bases lay between the germline ends. This CDR3 region has 14 residues. The DNA for the CDR3 is TGTGCCAGCAGCTTAGGGACAACCTACAATGAGCAGTTCTTC. Translating it yields CASSLGTTYNEQFF. Looking up the rest from reference TRBV7-6 and TRBJ2-1 gives the full variable domain: GAGVSQSPRYKVTKRGQDVALRCDPISGHVSLYWYRQALGQGPEFLTYFNYEAQQDKSGLPNDRFSAERPEGSISTLTIQRTEQRDSAMYRCASSLGTTYNEQFFGPGTRLTVL.

The chain links TRBV27 to TRBJ2-7; no reliable D call. This CDR3 comprises 12 residues. CDR1 MNHEY and CDR2 SMNVEV come from the germline V gene (reference sequence). Trimming pared 6 bases from V and 0 bases from J, leaving 6 bases between. The CDR3 reads CASRPSSYEQYF. As DNA, the CDR3 is TGTGCCAGCAGACCGAGCTCCTACGAGCAGTACTTC.

The rearrangement links TRBV12-5 to TRBJ1-1, with unresolved D. V dropped 0 bases and J dropped 7 bases, with 12 bases sitting between them. Germline V gene sequence: CDR1 LGHNT, CDR2 FRNRAP. The CDR3 extends over 14 amino acids. As DNA, the CDR3 is TGTGCTAGTGGTTTGGTACTCAGGAGGGATGAAGCTTTCTTT. Amino acids: CASGLVLRRDEAFF.